One and the same sample provided the 10 T cell receptor beta chains below, sequenced in a study of blood T cell repertoires in COVID-19. Profiled with immunoSEQ multiplex PCR; TCRdb holds only in-frame clones, not every one. The data show under 15,000 clones, 60% to 80% seen once. The sample was peripheral blood. Receptors were obtained from a human donor in a cohort sampled during active COVID-19.

This clone was counted a single time. The chain recombines TRBV29-1 with TRBJ1-1, with 7 bases aligning to TRBD1. The germline CDR1 and CDR2 sequences are SQVTM and ANQGSEA. V was pared by 7 bases and J by 0 bases, with 8 bases of the junction left unmatched. The CDR3 has 14 residues. The CDR3 DNA reads as TGCAGCGGCCTTCCCGACAGGGTGAACACTGAAGCTTTCTTT. Its translation is CSGLPDRVNTEAFF.

This clone was recorded a few times. The CDR3 region has the DNA TGTGCCAGTAGTTCGGGGTACGGAAACACCATATATTTT. Its protein product is CASSSGYGNTIYF. The chain has TRBV19 and TRBJ1-3, with D unclear. The V end lost 5 bases, the J end lost 4 bases, and 9 bases lay between the germline ends. The germline gives CDR1 LNHDA, CDR2 SQIVND (reference sequence). The CDR3 is 13 residues long.

The count of this clone is one. The chain uses TRBV6-2 or TRBV6-3 and TRBJ1-5, with a possible D match to TRBD1 (5 bases). V lost 2 bases, J lost 4 bases, and 9 bases lay in between. Germline V CDR1 and CDR2: MNHEY, SVGEGT. The CDR3 contains 14 residues. The DNA of the CDR3 is TGTGCCAGCAGTTACGGGGCGAGAAATCAGCCCCAGCATTTT. This gives the protein CASSYGARNQPQHF.

The J gene is TRBJ1-6, the V gene TRBV11-2; maybe TRBD1 (6 bases). V lost 2 bases to trimming and J lost 10 bases, with 15 bases between them. The CDR3 has 15 amino acids. Germline V gene sequence: CDR1 SGHAT, CDR2 FQNNGV. CDR3 bases: TGTGCCAGCAGCTTAAGGGGGGGGTCGGGGTCACCCCTCCACTTT. This codes for CASSLRGGSGSPLHF.

This sequence joins TRBV2 and TRBJ2-5, with D perhaps matching TRBD2 (7 bases). Germline CDR1 reads SNHLY; CDR2 reads FYNNEI. V shed 8 bases and J shed 5 bases, with 18 bases lying between them. The CDR3 is 14 amino acids. The DNA of the CDR3 is TGTGCCAGCGTATCGGGGGGCCTAGGGGAGACCCAGTACTTC. It codes for CASVSGGLGETQYF.

The chain uses TRBV4-1 and TRBJ1-5, with unresolved D. Trimming shortened V by 0 bases and J by 3 bases, and 12 bases separated the two germline ends. Germline CDR1 and CDR2: MGHRA and YSYEKL. There are 16 residues in the CDR3. The CDR3 DNA follows: TGCGCCAGCAGCCAAGAGGTAGGGAGGGACAATCAGCCCCAGCATTTT. Translating it yields CASSQEVGRDNQPQHF.

This clone is deemed medium-sized. The V and J genes are TRBV25-1 and TRBJ1-1; D uncertain. The germline V and J ends were trimmed by 2 bases and 1 base, with 5 bases remaining between them. Germline assignment: CDR1 MGHDK and CDR2 SYGVNS. This CDR3 comprises 13 residues. The CDR3 region is CASSEQANTEAFF. The CDR3, as DNA: TGTGCCAGCAGTGAACAGGCGAACACTGAAGCTTTCTTT.

The V call is TRBV6-1, the J call TRBJ2-7; tentative D call: TRBD2 (5 bases). V shed 0 bases and J shed 3 bases, with 15 bases lying between them. The CDR3 spans 16 residues. The germline V gene has CDR1 MNHNS and CDR2 SASEGT. The CDR3 protein is CASSEASTGRSYEQYF. The DNA of the CDR3 is TGTGCCAGCAGTGAAGCCTCGACGGGGAGAAGCTACGAGCAGTACTTC.

The CDR3 bases are TGTGCCAGCAGCCTGTCTTCTAATGAAAAACTGTTTTTT. Encoded protein: CASSLSSNEKLFF. The V and J genes are TRBV3-1 (or the pseudogene TRBV3-2) and TRBJ1-4; D is uncertain. Trimming removed 4 bases at V and 3 bases at J, with 6 bases between. Per the germline V gene, CDR1 is LGHDT and CDR2 is YNNKEL (reference sequence). This CDR3 contains 13 residues.

The chain combines TRBV27 with TRBJ2-1; 9 positions match TRBD1. The CDR3 is made up of 17 amino acids. The germline V gene encodes CDR1 MNHEY and CDR2 SMNVEV (reference sequence). The V gene end was trimmed by 5 bases and the J gene end by 4 bases; junction bases not matched to a gene: 12. The DNA of the CDR3 is TGTGCCAGCAGTCTTTCCCGAGGGGACAGGGCGTACAATGAGCAGTTCTTC. It yields the protein CASSLSRGDRAYNEQFF.